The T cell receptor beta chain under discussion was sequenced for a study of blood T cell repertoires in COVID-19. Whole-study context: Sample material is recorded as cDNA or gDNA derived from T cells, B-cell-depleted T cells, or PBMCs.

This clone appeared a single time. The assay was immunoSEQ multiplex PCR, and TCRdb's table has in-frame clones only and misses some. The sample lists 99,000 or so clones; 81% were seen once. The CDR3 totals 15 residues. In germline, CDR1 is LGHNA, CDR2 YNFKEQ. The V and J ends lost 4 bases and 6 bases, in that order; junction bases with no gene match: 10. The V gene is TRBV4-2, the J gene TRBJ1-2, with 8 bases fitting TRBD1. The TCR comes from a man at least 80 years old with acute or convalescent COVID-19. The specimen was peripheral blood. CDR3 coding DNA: TGTGCCAGCAGCCCCCCCCACAGGGGGGACCATGGCTACACCTTC. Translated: CASSPPHRGDHGYTF.